This T cell receptor (beta chain) is drawn from a study of cytomegalovirus exposure and HLA in healthy donors. The V gene's germline CDR1 is LGHNA and CDR2 YNFKEQ. The CDR3 totals 16 residues. V was pared by 4 bases and J by 2 bases, with 6 bases of the junction left unmatched. The PCR used 60 Vbeta and 13 Jbeta primers. Profiled with immunoSEQ multiplex PCR; TCRdb holds only in-frame clones, not every one. The data contain under 200,000 clones, 80% of them seen just once; the ten biggest clones take up roughly 1.9%. Sample: PBMCs. This rearrangement joins TRBV4-2 to TRBJ2-1, with 9 bases aligning to TRBD2. This receptor was taken from a human donor in good health. The DNA of the CDR3 is TGTGCCAGCAGCCCGGCGGGCGGGGGGGCCTACAATGAGCAGTTCTTC. Translation gives CASSPAGGGAYNEQFF.